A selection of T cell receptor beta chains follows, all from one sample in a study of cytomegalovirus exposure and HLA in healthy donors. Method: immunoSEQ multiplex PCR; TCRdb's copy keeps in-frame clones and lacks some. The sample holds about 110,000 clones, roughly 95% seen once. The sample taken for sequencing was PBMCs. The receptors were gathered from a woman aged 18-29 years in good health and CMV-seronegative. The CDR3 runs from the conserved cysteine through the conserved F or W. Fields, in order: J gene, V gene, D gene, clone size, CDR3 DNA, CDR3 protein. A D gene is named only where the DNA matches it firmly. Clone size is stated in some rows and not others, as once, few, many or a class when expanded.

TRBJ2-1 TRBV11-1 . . TGTGCCAGCAGCTTAGGTTGGGGGGTGTCCTACAATGAGCAGTTCTTC CASSLGWGVSYNEQFF
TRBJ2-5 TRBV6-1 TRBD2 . TGTGCCAGCATGGGAGGGGTTCGTCGGCAAGAGACCCAGTACTTC CASMGGVRRQETQYF
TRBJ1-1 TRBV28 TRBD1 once TGTGCCAGCAGTTTCCGACAGGGGGCCGGGAACACTGAAGCTTTCTTT CASSFRQGAGNTEAFF
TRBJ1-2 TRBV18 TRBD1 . TGTGCCAGCTCACCAACACCTATACAGGGGTCCTATGGCTACACCTTC CASSPTPIQGSYGYTF
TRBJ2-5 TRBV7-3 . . TGTGCCAGCAGCTTACCTGGCGGGGAGGAGACCCAGTACTTC CASSLPGGEETQYF
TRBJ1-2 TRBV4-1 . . TGCGCCAGCAGCCAAGATTGGCAGATCGGGACTTATGGCTACACCTTC CASSQDWQIGTYGYTF
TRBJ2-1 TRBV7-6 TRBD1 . TGTGCCAGCAGCCCCGAGACAGGGAGATTAAACAATGAGCAGTTCTTC CASSPETGRLNNEQFF
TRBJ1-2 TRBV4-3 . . TGCGCCAGCAGCCAAGTCCTTTTTAGTGATAACTATGGCTACACCTTC CASSQVLFSDNYGYTF
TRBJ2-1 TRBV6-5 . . TGTGCCAGCCATTTGGGATCGGGGGACTACAATGAGCAGTTCTTC CASHLGSGDYNEQFF
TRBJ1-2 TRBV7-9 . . TGTGCCAGCAGCTTAGAGGTCAGGGGAAGTAGGAATGGCTACACCTTC CASSLEVRGSRNGYTF
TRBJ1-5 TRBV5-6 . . TGTGCCAGCAGCTTCAAGAGGCGAAGCAATCAGCCCCAGCATTTT CASSFKRRSNQPQHF
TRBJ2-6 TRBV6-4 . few TGTGCCAGCAGTGACGGGAGGTCCTCTGGGGCCAACGTCCTGACTTTC CASSDGRSSGANVLTF
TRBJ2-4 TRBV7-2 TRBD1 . TGTGCCAGCAGCCTAATAGGACAGGTAGCCAAAAACATTCAGTACTTC CASSLIGQVAKNIQYF
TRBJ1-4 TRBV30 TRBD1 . TGTGCCTGGAGTGTGTTGGACAGGGATGAAAAACTGTTTTTT CAWSVLDRDEKLFF
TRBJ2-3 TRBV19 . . TGTGCCAGTAGTATCGACGGGGGAGATACGCAGTATTTT CASSIDGGDTQYF
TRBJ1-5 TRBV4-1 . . TGCGCCAGCAGCCAAGATGGGCGGGGAAGCAATCAGCCCCAGCATTTT CASSQDGRGSNQPQHF
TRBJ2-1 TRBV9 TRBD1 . TGTGCCAGCAGCGCCCGGACAGGTGCCTACAATGAGCAGTTCTTC CASSARTGAYNEQFF
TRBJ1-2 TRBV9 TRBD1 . TGTGCCAGCAGCGCCGCAGGGGGCAACTATGGCTACACCTTC CASSAAGGNYGYTF
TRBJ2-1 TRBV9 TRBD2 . TGTGCCAGCAGCGCCCTTGGGGGGGAGGACAATGAGCAGTTCTTC CASSALGGEDNEQFF
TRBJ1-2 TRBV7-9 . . TGTGCCAGCAGGAGTTCAGGGGAATATGGCTACACCTTC CASRSSGEYGYTF
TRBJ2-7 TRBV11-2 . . TGTGCCAGCAGCTTATTAACAGCTTCCGAGCAGTACTTC CASSLLTASEQYF
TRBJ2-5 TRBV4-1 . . TGCGCCAGCAGCCAAGAAGAGGGATTTGGACAGAACCAAGAGACCCAGTACTTC CASSQEEGFGQNQETQYF
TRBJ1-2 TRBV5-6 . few TGTGCCAGCAGCTTGCTTATCGCCACAGGGCAAGCGACAAAGTATGGCTACACCTTC CASSLLIATGQATKYGYTF
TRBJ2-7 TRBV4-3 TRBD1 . TGCGCCAGCAGCCGACAAAGGACAGGACGTAATTACTTC CASSRQRTGRNYF
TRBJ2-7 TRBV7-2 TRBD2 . TGTGCCAGCAGCTTACGGGGGGGACTAGCGGGCGACGAGCAGTACTTC CASSLRGGLAGDEQYF
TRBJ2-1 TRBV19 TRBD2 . TGTGCCTCCTCGATGGGCGGGGGGCCGAGCTCCTACAATGAGCAGTTCTTC CASSMGGGPSSYNEQFF
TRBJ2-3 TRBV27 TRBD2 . TGTGCCAGCAGTTTTCTACTAGCGGGGGTTTCTAGCACAGATACGCAGTATTTT CASSFLLAGVSSTDTQYF
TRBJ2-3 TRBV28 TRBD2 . TGTGCCAGCGTTGGGGTAGCGGGGGGTGATACGCAGTATTTT CASVGVAGGDTQYF